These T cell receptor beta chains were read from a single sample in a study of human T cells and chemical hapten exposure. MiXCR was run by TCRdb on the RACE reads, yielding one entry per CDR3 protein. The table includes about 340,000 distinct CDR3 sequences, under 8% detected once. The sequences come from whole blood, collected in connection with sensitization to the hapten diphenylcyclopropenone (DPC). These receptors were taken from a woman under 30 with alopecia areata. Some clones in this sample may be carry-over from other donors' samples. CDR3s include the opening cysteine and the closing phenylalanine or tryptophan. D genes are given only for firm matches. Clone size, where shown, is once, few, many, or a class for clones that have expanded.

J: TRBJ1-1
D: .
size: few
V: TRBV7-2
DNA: TGTGCCAGCAGCTGGAGGCAGGGGCTGGAAGCTTTCTTT
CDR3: CASSWRQGLEAFF

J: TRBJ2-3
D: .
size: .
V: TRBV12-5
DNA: TGTGCTAGTGGGTTATATACGCAGTATTTT
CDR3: CASGLYTQYF

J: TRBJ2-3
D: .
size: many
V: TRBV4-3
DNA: TGCGCCAGCAGCCAAGGATCCACAGACGACACAGATACGCAGTATTTT
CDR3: CASSQGSTDDTDTQYF

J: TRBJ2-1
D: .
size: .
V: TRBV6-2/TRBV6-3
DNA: TGTGCCAGCAGAGATTATTACAATGAGCAGTTCTTC
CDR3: CASRDYYNEQFF

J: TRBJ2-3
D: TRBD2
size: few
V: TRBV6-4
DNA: TGTGCCAGCAGTGACTCGGCGGGGGGAAAGGAAACGCAGTATTTT
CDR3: CASSDSAGGKETQYF

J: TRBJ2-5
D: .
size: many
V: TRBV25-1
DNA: TGTGCCAGCAGTGATCGAACGGATGAGACCCAGTACTTC
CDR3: CASSDRTDETQYF

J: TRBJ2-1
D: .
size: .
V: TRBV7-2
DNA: TGTGCCAGCAGCCGGGGCGACCCTGTCTGGATGCAGTTCTTC
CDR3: CASSRGDPVWMQFF

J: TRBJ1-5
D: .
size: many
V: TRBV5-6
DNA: TGTGCCAGCAGCTTGTTTAGGCAGGGGAGCGAGCAGCCCCAGCATTTT
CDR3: CASSLFRQGSEQPQHF

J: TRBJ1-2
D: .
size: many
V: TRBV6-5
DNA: TGTGCCAGCAGCCGCGGCGCCACCCCCTATGGCTACACCTTC
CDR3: CASSRGATPYGYTF

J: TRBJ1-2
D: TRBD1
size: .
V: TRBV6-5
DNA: TGTGCCAGCACCCCCAGGACAGGGGATGGCTACACCTTC
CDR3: CASTPRTGDGYTF

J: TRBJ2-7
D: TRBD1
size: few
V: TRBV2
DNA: TGTGCCAGCACCACTCAGTCTGGGACAGCGTTGCAGTACTTC
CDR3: CASTTQSGTALQYF

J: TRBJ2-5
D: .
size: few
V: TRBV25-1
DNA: TGTGCCAGCAGTGAAGTAGGCTACCAAGAGACCCAGTACTTC
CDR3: CASSEVGYQETQYF

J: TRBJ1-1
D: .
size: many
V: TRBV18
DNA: TGTGCCAGCTCACTCATTGGGGTTCGCGAAGCTTTCTTT
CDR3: CASSLIGVREAFF

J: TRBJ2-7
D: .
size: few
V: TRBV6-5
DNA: TGTGCCACCATACCATCCGGGACGGTCGAGCAGTACTTC
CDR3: CATIPSGTVEQYF

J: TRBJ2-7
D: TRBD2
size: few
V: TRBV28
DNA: TGTGCCAGCAGCACGACTAGCGGGGGGGCCGGGGAGCAGTACTTC
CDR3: CASSTTSGGAGEQYF

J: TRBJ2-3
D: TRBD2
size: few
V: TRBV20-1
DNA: TGCAGTGCTAGAGGACTAGCGGGGCCCACAGATACGCAGTATTTT
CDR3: CSARGLAGPTDTQYF

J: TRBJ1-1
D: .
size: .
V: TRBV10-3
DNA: TGTGCCATCAGTGACCCTACAGTGAACACTGAAGCTTTCTTT
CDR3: CAISDPTVNTEAFF

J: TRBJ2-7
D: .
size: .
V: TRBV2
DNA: TGTGCCAGCAGTGAAGCATCACACTCCTACGAGCAGTACTTC
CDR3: CASSEASHSYEQYF

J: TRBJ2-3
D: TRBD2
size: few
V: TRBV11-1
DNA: TGTGCCAGCAGCTTAAGCGGGGGGCTCGACACGCAGTATTTT
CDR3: CASSLSGGLDTQYF

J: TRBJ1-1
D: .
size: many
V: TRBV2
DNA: TGTGCCAGCAGTGTCGGAAAGGGGAGAATGAACACTGAAGCTTTCTTT
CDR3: CASSVGKGRMNTEAFF

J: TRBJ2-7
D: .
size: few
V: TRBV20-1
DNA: TGCAGTGCTAAGACAGGACAGCTTAACTACGAGCAGTACTTC
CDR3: CSAKTGQLNYEQYF

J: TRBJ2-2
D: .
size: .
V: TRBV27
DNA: TGTGCCAGCAGTTTCGGAGGAGGGAAGCTGTTTTTT
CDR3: CASSFGGGKLFF

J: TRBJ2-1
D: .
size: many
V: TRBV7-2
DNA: TGTGCCAGCAGCTTATCCGTTGAGCAGTTCTTC
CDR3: CASSLSVEQFF

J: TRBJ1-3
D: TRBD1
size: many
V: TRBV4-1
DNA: TGCGCCAGCAGCCAAGCCCCTAAGACAGGGTCTGGAAACACCATATATTTT
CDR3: CASSQAPKTGSGNTIYF

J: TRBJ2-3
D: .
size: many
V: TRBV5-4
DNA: TGTGCCAGCCGTCCTCGTGGGGAGGTAACAGATACGCAGTATTTT
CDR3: CASRPRGEVTDTQYF

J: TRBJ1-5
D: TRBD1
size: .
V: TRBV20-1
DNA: TGCAGTGCTAATCGGCAGGGGGGTAGCAATCAGCCCCAGCATTTT
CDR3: CSANRQGGSNQPQHF

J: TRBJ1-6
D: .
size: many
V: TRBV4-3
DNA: TGCGCCAGCAGCCGCGCCGGGTCTAGCTCCTATAATTCACCCCTCCACTTT
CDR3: CASSRAGSSSYNSPLHF

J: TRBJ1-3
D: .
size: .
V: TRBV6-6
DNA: TGTGCCAGCAGTACCTCGGATGGGGTTCGTGGAAACACCATATATTTT
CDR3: CASSTSDGVRGNTIYF

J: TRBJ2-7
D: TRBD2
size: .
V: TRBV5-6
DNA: TGTGCCAGCAGCTGGGAGGGGTCCCCCTACGAGCAGTACTTC
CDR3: CASSWEGSPYEQYF

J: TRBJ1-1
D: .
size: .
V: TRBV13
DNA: TGTGCCAGCAGCCCCGCACCGAACACTGAAGCTTTCTTT
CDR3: CASSPAPNTEAFF

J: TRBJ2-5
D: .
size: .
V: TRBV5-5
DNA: TGTGCCAGCAGCCTCTTGGCACAGGTCAGAGAGACCCAGTACTTC
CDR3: CASSLLAQVRETQYF

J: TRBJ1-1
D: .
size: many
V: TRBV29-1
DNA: TGCAGCGTTGTGGCACAGCCGAACACTGAAGCTTTCTTT
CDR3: CSVVAQPNTEAFF

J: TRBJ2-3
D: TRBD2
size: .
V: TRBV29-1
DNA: TGCAGCGTTGAGAGCGGGGCGGGCTTTAATACGCAGTATTTT
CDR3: CSVESGAGFNTQYF

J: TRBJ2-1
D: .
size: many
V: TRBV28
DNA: TGTGCCAGCAGCCTTACGGGACTTCACAATGAGCAGTTCTTC
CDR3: CASSLTGLHNEQFF

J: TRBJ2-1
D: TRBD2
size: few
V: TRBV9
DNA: TGTGCCAGCAGCCAGAGCGGGGGGGCTTTGGATGAGCAGTTCTTC
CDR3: CASSQSGGALDEQFF

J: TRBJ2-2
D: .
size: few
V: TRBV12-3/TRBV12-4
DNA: TGTGCCAGCACCCGCCCCAGGGGAATCAACACCGGGGAGCTGTTTTTT
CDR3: CASTRPRGINTGELFF

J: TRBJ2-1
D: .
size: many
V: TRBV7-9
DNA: TGTGCCAGCAGCTTCAGGGGAGGCGCTTACAATGAGCAGTTCTTC
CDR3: CASSFRGGAYNEQFF

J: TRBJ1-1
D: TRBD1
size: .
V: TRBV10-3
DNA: TGTGCCATCAGCGGGGACAGGAGAGAAGCTTTCTTT
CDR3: CAISGDRREAFF

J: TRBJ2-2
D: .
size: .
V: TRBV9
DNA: TGTGCCAGCAGCGTAGCATTTGTTCAGGGCACCGGGGAGCTGTTTTTT
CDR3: CASSVAFVQGTGELFF

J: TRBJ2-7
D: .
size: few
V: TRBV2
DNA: TGTGCCAGCAGGGTCATCTCCTACGAGCAGTACTTC
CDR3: CASRVISYEQYF

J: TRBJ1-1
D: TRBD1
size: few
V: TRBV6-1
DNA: TGTGCCAGCACCATAGGGGGCCTCCAGGGGACCGAAGCTTTCTTT
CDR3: CASTIGGLQGTEAFF

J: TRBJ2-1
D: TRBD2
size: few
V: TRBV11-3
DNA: TGTGCCAGCAGCACCCGCAAAAAGGCGGGGGACCTAAATGAGCAGTTCTTC
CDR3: CASSTRKKAGDLNEQFF

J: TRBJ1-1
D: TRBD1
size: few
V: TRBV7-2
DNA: TGTGCCAGCAGCCTCGGACAGGGGATGGGTGAAGCTTTCTTT
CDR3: CASSLGQGMGEAFF

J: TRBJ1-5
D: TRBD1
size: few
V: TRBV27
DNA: TGTGCCAGCAGTTCTATACAGGGGGGTCAGCCCCAGCATTTT
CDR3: CASSSIQGGQPQHF

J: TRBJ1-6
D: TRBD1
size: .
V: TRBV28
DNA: TGTGCCAGCAGTTTGGCGCAGGGGGGCAGGCATAATTCACCCCTCCACTTT
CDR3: CASSLAQGGRHNSPLHF

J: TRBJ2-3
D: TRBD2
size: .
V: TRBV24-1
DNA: TGTGCCACCAGTGACCGACTCGGACTAGCGAGGGGCACAGATACGCAGTATTTT
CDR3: CATSDRLGLARGTDTQYF